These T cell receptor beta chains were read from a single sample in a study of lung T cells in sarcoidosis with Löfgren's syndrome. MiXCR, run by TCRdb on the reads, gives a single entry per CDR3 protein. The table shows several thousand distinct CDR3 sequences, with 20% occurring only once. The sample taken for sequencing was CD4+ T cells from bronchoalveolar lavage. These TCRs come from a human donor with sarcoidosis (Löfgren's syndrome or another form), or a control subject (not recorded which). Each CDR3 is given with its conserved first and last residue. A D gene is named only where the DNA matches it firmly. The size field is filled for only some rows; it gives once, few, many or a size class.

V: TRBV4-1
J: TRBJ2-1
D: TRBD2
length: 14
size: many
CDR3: CASSQGTRDGEQFF
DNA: TGCGCCAGCAGCCAAGGGACTAGGGACGGTGAGCAGTTCTTC

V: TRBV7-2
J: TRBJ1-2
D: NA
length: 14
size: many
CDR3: CASSFPTRLYGYTF
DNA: TGTGCCAGCAGCTTTCCGACGCGTCTCTATGGCTACACCTTC

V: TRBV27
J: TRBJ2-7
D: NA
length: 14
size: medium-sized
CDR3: CASSPTGRPYEQYF
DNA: TGTGCCAGCAGTCCTACAGGCAGGCCCTACGAGCAGTACTTC

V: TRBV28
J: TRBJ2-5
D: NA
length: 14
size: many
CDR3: CASSLVFPSETQYF
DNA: TGTGCCAGCAGTTTAGTTTTCCCTTCAGAGACCCAGTACTTC

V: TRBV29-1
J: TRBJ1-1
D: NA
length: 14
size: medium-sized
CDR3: CSVAEWGSNTEAFF
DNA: TGCAGCGTTGCTGAATGGGGGTCGAACACTGAAGCTTTCTTT

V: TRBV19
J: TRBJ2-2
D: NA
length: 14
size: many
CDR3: CASSPSRATGELFF
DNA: TGTGCCAGTAGTCCGAGCAGGGCCACCGGGGAGCTGTTTTTT

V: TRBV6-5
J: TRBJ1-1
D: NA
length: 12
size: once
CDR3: CASSHGGTEAFF
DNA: TGTGCCAGCAGTCACGGCGGCACTGAGGCTTTCTTT

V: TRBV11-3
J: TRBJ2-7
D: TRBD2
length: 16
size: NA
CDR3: CASSLERGGGTYEQCF
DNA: TGTGCCAGCAGCTTAGAGCGTGGCGGGGGAACCTACGAGCAGTGCTTC

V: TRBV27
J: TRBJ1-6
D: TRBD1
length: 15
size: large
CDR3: CASSLAGTGVSPLHF
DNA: TGTGCCAGCAGTTTAGCGGGGACAGGGGTTTCACCCCTCCACTTT

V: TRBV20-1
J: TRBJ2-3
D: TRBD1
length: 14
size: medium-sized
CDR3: CSAVQGARADTQYF
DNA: TGCAGTGCTGTACAGGGGGCTCGCGCAGATACGCAGTATTTT

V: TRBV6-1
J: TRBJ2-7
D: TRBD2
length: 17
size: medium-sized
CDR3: CASRVTSGGISSYEQYF
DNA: TGTGCCAGCAGAGTGACTAGCGGGGGAATAAGCTCCTACGAGCAGTACTTC

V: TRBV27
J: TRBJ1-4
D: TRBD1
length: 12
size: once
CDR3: CASSLTGGKLSF
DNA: TGTGCCAGCAGCCTGACAGGGGGGAAACTGTCTTTT

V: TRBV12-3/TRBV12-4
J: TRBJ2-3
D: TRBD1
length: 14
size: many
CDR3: CASSGTASTDTQYF
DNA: TGTGCCAGCAGTGGGACAGCTAGCACAGATACGCAGTATTTT

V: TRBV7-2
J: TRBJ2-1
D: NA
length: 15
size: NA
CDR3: CASGLGLPSYNEQFF
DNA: TGTGCCAGCGGCCTGGGGCTACCGTCCTACAATGAGCAGTTCTTC

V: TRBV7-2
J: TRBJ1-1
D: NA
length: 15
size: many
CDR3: CASSLDLGGGTEAFF
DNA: TGTGCCAGCAGCTTAGATCTGGGTGGAGGCACTGAAGCTTTCTTT

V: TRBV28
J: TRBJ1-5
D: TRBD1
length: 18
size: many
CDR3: CASSLRDWGQGSNQPQHF
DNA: TGTGCCAGCAGTTTAAGGGATTGGGGACAGGGGAGCAATCAGCCCCAGCATTTT

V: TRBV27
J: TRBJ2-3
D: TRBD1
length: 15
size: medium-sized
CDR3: CASSRTGDSTDTQYF
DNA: TGTGCCAGCAGTCGGACAGGGGATAGCACAGATACGCAGTATTTT

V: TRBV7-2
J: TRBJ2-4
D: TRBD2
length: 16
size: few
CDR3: CASSLIAGGRTNIQYF
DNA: TGTGCCAGCAGCTTAATAGCGGGGGGGCGCACAAACATTCAGTACTTC

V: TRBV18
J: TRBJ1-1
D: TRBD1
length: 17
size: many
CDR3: CASSPPGGQIPNTEAFF
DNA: TGTGCCAGCTCACCACCGGGGGGACAGATTCCGAACACTGAAGCTTTCTTT

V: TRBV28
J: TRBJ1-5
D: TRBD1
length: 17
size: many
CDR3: CASRPGTANRLNQPQHF
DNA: TGTGCCAGCAGACCCGGGACAGCAAACCGGTTAAATCAGCCCCAGCATTTT

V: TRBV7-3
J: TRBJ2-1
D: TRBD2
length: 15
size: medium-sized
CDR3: CASSPGRGGVNEQFF
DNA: TGTGCCAGCAGCCCCGGACGGGGGGGGGTCAATGAGCAGTTCTTC

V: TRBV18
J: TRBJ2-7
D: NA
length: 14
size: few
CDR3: CASSPRGGSYEQYF
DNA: TGTGCCAGCTCACCACGTGGGGGCTCGTACGAGCAGTACTTC

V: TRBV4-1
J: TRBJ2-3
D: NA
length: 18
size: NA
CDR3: CASSVRFPRGASTGTQYF
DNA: TGCGCCAGCAGCGTCCGCTTTCCCCGTGGAGCTAGCACAGGTACGCAGTATTTT

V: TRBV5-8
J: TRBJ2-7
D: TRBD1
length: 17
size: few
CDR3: CASSLEEGARPSYEQYF
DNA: TGTGCCAGCAGCTTGGAAGAGGGGGCCCGTCCCTCCTACGAGCAGTACTTC

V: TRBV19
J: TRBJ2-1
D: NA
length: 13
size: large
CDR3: CASSRNSYNEQFF
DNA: TGTGCCAGTAGTAGGAACAGCTACAATGAGCAGTTCTTC

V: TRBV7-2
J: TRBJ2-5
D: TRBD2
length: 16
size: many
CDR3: CASRIGVAGGQETQYF
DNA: TGTGCCAGCAGGATCGGGGTAGCGGGGGGCCAAGAGACCCAGTACTTC

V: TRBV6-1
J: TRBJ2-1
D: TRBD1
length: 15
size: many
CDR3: CASSRQGSSYNEQFF
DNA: TGTGCCAGCAGCCGACAGGGAAGCTCCTACAATGAGCAGTTCTTC

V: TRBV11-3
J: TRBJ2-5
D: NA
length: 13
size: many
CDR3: CASSFDSLKTQYF
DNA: TGTGCCAGCAGCTTTGACAGTTTAAAGACCCAGTACTTC

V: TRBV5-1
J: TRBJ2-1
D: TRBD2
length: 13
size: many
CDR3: CASGTGGVDEQFF
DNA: TGCGCCAGCGGCACCGGGGGGGTCGATGAGCAGTTCTTC

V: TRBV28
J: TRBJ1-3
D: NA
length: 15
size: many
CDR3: CASRGRDTPGNTIYF
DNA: TGTGCCAGCAGGGGCCGCGACACCCCCGGAAACACCATATATTTT

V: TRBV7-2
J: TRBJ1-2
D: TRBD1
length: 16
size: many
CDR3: CASSLGDLQGASGYTF
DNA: TGTGCCAGCAGCTTAGGGGACCTACAGGGGGCTTCTGGCTACACCTTC

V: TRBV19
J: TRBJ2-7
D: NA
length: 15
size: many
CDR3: CASSIRGIGSYEQYF
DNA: TGTGCCAGTAGTATAAGGGGAATCGGCTCCTACGAGCAGTACTTC

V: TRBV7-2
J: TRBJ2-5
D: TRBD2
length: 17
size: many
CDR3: CASSIGTSGGAQETQYF
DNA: TGTGCCAGCAGCATCGGGACTAGCGGGGGGGCCCAAGAGACCCAGTACTTC

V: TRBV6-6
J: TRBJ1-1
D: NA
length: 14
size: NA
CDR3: CAGSATGMNTEASF
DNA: TGTGCCGGCAGTGCGACAGGCATGAACACTGAAGCTTCCTTT

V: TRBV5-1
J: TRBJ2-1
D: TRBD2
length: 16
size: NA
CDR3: CAGSPLGGNSYNEQFF
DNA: TGCGCCGGCAGCCCACTCGGGGGGAACTCCTACAATGAGCAGTTCTTC

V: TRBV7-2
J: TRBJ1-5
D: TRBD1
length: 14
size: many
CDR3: CASSLDRGLQPQHF
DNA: TGTGCCAGCAGCTTAGACAGGGGGCTGCAGCCCCAGCATTTT

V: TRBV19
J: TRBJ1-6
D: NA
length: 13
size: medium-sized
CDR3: CASTFRPNSPLHF
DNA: TGTGCCAGTACGTTTCGGCCTAATTCACCCCTCCACTTT

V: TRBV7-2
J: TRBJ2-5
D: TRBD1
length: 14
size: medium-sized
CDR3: CASSLVGTVETQYF
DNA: TGTGCCAGCAGCTTAGTAGGGACAGTGGAGACCCAGTACTTC

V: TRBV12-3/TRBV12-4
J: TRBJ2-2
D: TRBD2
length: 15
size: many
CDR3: CASSFIGRVTGELFF
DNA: TGTGCCAGCAGTTTTATCGGGAGGGTTACCGGGGAGCTGTTTTTT

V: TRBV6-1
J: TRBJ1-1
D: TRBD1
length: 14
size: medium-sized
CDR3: CASSGQGASLEAFF
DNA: TGTGCCAGCAGTGGACAGGGGGCATCTCTTGAAGCTTTCTTT

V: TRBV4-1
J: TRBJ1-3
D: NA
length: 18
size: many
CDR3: CASSQERGMRGPGNTIYF
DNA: TGCGCCAGCAGCCAAGAACGGGGGATGAGGGGCCCTGGAAACACCATATATTTT

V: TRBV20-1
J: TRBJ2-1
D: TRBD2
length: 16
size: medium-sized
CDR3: CSARDLAGGVYNEQFF
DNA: TGCAGTGCTAGAGATCTAGCGGGGGGGGTCTACAATGAGCAGTTCTTC

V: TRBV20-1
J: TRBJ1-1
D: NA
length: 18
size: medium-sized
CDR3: CSARDPIRWATKNTEAFF
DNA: TGCAGTGCTAGAGATCCGATCCGATGGGCAACTAAGAACACTGAAGCTTTCTTT

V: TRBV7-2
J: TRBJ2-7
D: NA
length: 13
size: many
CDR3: CASSLGLVHEQYF
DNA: TGTGCCAGCAGCTTAGGGTTAGTCCACGAGCAGTACTTC

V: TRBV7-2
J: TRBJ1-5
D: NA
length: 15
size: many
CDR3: CASSLSGASNQPQHF
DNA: TGTGCCAGCAGCTTATCAGGGGCCAGCAATCAGCCCCAGCATTTT

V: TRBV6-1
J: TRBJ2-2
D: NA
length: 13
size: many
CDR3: CASWRGNTGELFF
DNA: TGTGCCAGTTGGCGGGGGAACACCGGGGAGCTGTTTTTT

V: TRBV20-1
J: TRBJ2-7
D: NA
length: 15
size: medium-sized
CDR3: CSAPFSGTASYEQYF
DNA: TGCAGTGCTCCCTTTAGCGGCACCGCCTCCTACGAGCAGTACTTC

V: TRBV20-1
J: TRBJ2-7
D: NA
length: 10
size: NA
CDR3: CSATGKEQYF
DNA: TGCAGTGCAACAGGGAAGGAGCAGTACTTC

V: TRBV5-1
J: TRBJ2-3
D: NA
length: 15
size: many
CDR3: CASSLAIGSTDTQYF
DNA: TGCGCCAGCAGCTTGGCAATAGGAAGCACAGATACGCAGTATTTT

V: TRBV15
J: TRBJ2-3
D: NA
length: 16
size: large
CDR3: CATSSVLAGLTDTQYF
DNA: TGTGCCACCAGCAGCGTTCTAGCCGGTTTAACAGATACGCAGTATTTT

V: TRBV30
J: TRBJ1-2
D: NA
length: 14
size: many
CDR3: CAWVDSSRSYGYTF
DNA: TGTGCCTGGGTAGACAGTTCCAGGAGCTATGGCTACACCTTC